The clone carrying this T cell receptor beta chain was seen ten or more times. Its target is not known. The sample belongs to a study of blood T cells in healthy people across ages. Whole-study results and caveats: Possibly confounding the expanded clonotype changes was the fact that donor CMV status was unknown. More naive CD4+ cells and higher diversity marked long-lived donors relative to aged donors.

Germline values: CDR1 DFQATT, CDR2 SNEGSKA (reference sequence). The CDR3 runs 14 residues. V trimming: 1 base; J trimming: 4 bases; junction bases outside the gene matches: 6. It was with a sample-barcoded 5' primer and a J-beta primer mix that a second PCR of roughly 7 to 12 cycles was run. TCRdb re-called the 5' RACE reads with MiXCR, one entry per CDR3 protein. The top ten hold 6.5% to 8.5% of the sample, which has around 1.7 million distinct CDR3 sequences, approximately 28% seen once. At least 5.5 micrograms of total RNA were extracted per sample. The sample comprised blood. The sequence was obtained from a young woman in good health. The J gene is TRBJ2-7, the V gene TRBV20-1; 8 bases are shared with TRBD1. CDR3 coding DNA: TGCAGTGCTAGAGTAAAGGACAGGGATTACGAGCAGTACTTC. Its translation: CSARVKDRDYEQYF.